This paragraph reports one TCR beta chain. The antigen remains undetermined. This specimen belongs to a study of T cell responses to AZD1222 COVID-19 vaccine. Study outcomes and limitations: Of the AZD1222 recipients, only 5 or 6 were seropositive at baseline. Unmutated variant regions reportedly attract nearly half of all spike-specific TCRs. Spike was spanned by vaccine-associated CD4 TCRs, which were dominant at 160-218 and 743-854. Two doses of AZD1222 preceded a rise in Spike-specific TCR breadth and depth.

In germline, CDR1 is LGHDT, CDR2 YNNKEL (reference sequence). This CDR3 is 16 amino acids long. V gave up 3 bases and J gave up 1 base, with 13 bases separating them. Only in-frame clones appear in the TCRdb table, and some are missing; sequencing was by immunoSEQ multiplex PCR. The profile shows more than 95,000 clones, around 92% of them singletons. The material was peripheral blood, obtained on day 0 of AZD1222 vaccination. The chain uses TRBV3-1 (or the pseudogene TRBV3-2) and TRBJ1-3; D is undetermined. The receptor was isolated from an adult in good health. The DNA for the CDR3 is TGTGCCAGCAGCCAGGGAGGGATAGTTTCTGGAAACACCATATATTTT. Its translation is CASSQGGIVSGNTIYF.